This T cell receptor (beta chain) was identified in a study of cytomegalovirus exposure and HLA in healthy donors. Findings and caveats of the study: Accurate prediction of HLA-A and HLA-B alleles (for most subjects) was reportedly achieved from TCR beta sequences. Using the classifier, cytomegalovirus status was reportedly diagnosed with high specificity and sensitivity. Most TCR beta V segments were productive about 90% or about 30% of the time in an earlier analysis.

In the case of this clone: Its target is unknown.

Researchers ran the PCR with 60 Vbeta and 13 Jbeta primers. The protocol was immunoSEQ multiplex PCR, while the TCRdb copy is restricted to in-frame clones and leaves out a portion. Listed are just over 50,000 clones; 9% to 15% falls within the top ten. The CDR3 runs to 13 residues. From germline, CDR1 is SEHNR and CDR2 FQNEAQ (reference sequence). V gave up 1 base and J gave up 5 bases, with 9 bases separating them. The TCR comes from a woman in her sixties in good health and CMV-seropositive. J is TRBJ2-7 and V is TRBV7-9; D unclear. The sequenced material came from PBMCs. The CDR3, as DNA: TGTGCCAGCAGCTTAGTAATTAGTAACGAGCAGTACTTC. Protein sequence: CASSLVISNEQYF. The full variable domain, with the rest looked up from reference TRBV7-9 and TRBJ2-7, is DTGVSQNPRHKITKRGQNVTFRCDPISEHNRLYWYRQTLGQGPEFLTYFQNEAQLEKSRLLSDRFSAERPKGSFSTLEIQRTEQGDSAMYLCASSLVISNEQYFGPGTRLTVT.